These 20 T cell receptor beta chains originate from one sample sequenced in a study of T cell responses to AZD1222 COVID-19 vaccine. The assay was immunoSEQ multiplex PCR, and TCRdb's table has in-frame clones only and misses some. The sample has 100,000 to 150,000 clones; approximately 88% are singletons. The source was peripheral blood, collected on day 0 of AZD1222 vaccination. Receptors originate from an adult in good health.

V and J are TRBV6-5 and TRBJ2-5; TRBD2 aligns across 8 bases. CDR3 length: 15 amino acids. The germline CDR1 and CDR2 sequences are MNHEY and SVGAGI. J was trimmed by 5 bases and V by 5 bases; bases with no gene match: 10. The CDR3 region is CASSPPGTRKETQYF. Here the CDR3 DNA reads TGTGCCAGCAGTCCCCCCGGGACTAGGAAGGAGACCCAGTACTTC.

V is TRBV5-1 and J is TRBJ1-2; weak D call: TRBD1 (6 bases). The CDR3 extends over 15 amino acids. V was shortened by 1 base and J by 4 bases, with 14 bases between the two germline ends. CDR1 SGHRS and CDR2 YFSETQ come from the germline V gene. The CDR3 coding sequence is TGCGCCAGCAGCTTGACCCTGACAGGTGGCTATGGCTACACCTTC. Translating it yields CASSLTLTGGYGYTF.

The rearrangement links TRBV27 to TRBJ1-5, with TRBD1 as a possible D gene (6 bases). Germline V lookup: CDR1 MNHEY, CDR2 SMNVEV (reference sequence). This CDR3 is built from 19 residues. The V and J ends lost 0 bases and 4 bases respectively, with 22 bases between them. The CDR3 spells CASSLSTSGAGWGNQPQHF. The CDR3 bases are TGTGCCAGCAGTTTATCGACTTCGGGGGCGGGTTGGGGGAATCAGCCCCAGCATTTT.

CDR3 DNA sequence: TGTGCCAGCAGTTACTACAGGGGGCAAGAGACCCAGTACTTC. It is translated as CASSYYRGQETQYF. The J gene is TRBJ2-5, the V gene TRBV6-5; TRBD1 matches 8 bases. Germline V CDR1 and CDR2: MNHEY, SVGAGI. The CDR3 is made up of 14 amino acids. With V trimmed by 1 base and J by 2 bases, 0 bases remained unmatched.

This chain connects TRBV9 to TRBJ2-2; D gene ambiguous. The CDR3 totals 13 residues. V lost 4 bases and J lost 3, with 7 bases in between. Germline V gene data show CDR1 as SGDLS and CDR2 as YYNGEE. The CDR3 DNA sequence: TGTGCCAGCAGCCTCTCCCACACCGGGGAGCTGTTTTTT. Translating it yields CASSLSHTGELFF.

The chain joins TRBV10-3 to TRBJ1-2, with a weak D call TRBD1 (5 bases). Trimming removed 6 bases at V and 9 bases at J, with 17 bases between. Germline lookup yields CDR1 ENHRY and CDR2 SYGVKD. This CDR3 comprises 13 residues. CDR3 bases: TGTGCCATCAGCGAACGGGGGGTGGACCGCTACACCTTC. Amino acid sequence: CAISERGVDRYTF.

The DNA of the CDR3 is TGTGCCAGCAGCGTAGAATGGAATCAGCCCCAGCATTTT. Residues: CASSVEWNQPQHF. The chain combines TRBV9 with TRBJ1-5; D unclear. Germline V gene sequence: CDR1 SGDLS, CDR2 YYNGEE. The CDR3 has 13 residues. Trimming stripped 0 bases from V and 4 bases from J, with 5 bases between.

The rearrangement uses TRBV24-1 and TRBJ1-5, with D uncertain. There are 12 residues in the CDR3. Trimming cost V 3 bases and J 7 bases, with 6 bases left between them. Germline CDR1 and CDR2: KGHDR and SFDVKD. The CDR3 coding sequence is TGTGCCACCAGTGATACGGGGCAGCCCCAGCATTTT. Translation: CATSDTGQPQHF.

This sequence joins TRBV9 and TRBJ1-5, with D hard to call. CDR1 and CDR2 from the germline V gene are SGDLS and YYNGEE. V was pared by 2 bases and J by 0 bases, with 9 bases between. CDR3 length: 15 amino acids. CDR3 sequence: CASSVSGNSNQPQHF. CDR3 coding DNA: TGTGCCAGCAGCGTTTCGGGGAATAGCAATCAGCCCCAGCATTTT.

The chain employs TRBV9 and TRBJ2-1, with D perhaps TRBD1 (6 bases). This CDR3 spans 13 amino acids. The germline V gene encodes CDR1 SGDLS and CDR2 YYNGEE. V was clipped by 1 base and J by 5 bases, with 7 bases between them. CDR3 residues: CASSVRGNNEQFF. CDR3 DNA: TGTGCCAGCAGCGTAAGGGGGAACAATGAGCAGTTCTTC.

The rearrangement links TRBV27 to TRBJ1-2, with D possibly being TRBD1 (6 bases). The CDR3 contains 16 residues. Trimming stripped 6 bases from V and 7 bases from J, with 24 bases between. CDR1 and CDR2 (germline): MNHEY, SMNVEV (reference sequence). This CDR3 is CASSAQRGRGEVGYTF. DNA of the CDR3: TGTGCCAGCAGCGCTCAAAGGGGGAGGGGAGAGGTTGGCTACACCTTC.

The rearrangement uses TRBV4-2 and TRBJ1-1; no definite D call. V shed 1 base and J shed 7 bases, with 7 bases lying between them. Germline values: CDR1 LGHNA, CDR2 YNFKEQ. This CDR3 comprises 12 residues. This CDR3 reads CASSQGGIEAFF. CDR3 DNA sequence: TGTGCCAGCAGCCAAGGGGGTATTGAAGCTTTCTTT.

CDR3 loop: CATSRDGELGELFF. The CDR3 nucleotides read TGTGCCACCAGCAGAGATGGCGAGTTGGGTGAACTGTTTTTT. This chain uses TRBV15 with TRBJ1-4; no clear D. Trimming stripped 0 bases from V and 12 bases from J, with 14 bases between. The CDR3 covers 14 residues. In germline, CDR1 is LNHNV, CDR2 YYDKDF (reference sequence). Together with reference TRBV15 and TRBJ1-4, the CDR3 gives the full variable domain: DAMVIQNPRYQVTQFGKPVTLSCSQTLNHNVMYWYQQKSSQAPKLLFHYYDKDFNNEADTPDNFQSRRPNTSFCFLDIRSPGLGDTAMYLCATSRDGELGELFFGSGTQLSVL.

The J gene is TRBJ2-1, the V gene TRBV5-1; 9 bases map to TRBD2. From germline, CDR1 is SGHRS and CDR2 YFSETQ. V was pared by 3 bases and J by 9 bases, with 10 bases of the junction left unmatched. The CDR3 runs 15 residues. The CDR3 bases are TGCGCCAGCAGCTCTATGCGGGGGGGTCTGGTTGAGCAGTTCTTC. This codes for CASSSMRGGLVEQFF.

The chain recombines TRBV7-2 with TRBJ1-1; tentatively, D is TRBD1 (6 bases). The CDR3 has 15 amino acids. The germline V and J ends were trimmed by 5 bases and 3 bases, with 16 bases remaining between them. Germline lookup yields CDR1 SGHTA and CDR2 FQGNSA. This CDR3 reads CASSALRGWDTEAFF. The CDR3, as DNA: TGTGCCAGCAGCGCCCTGAGGGGGTGGGACACTGAAGCTTTCTTT.

The genes are TRBV5-6 and TRBJ2-7; TRBD1 aligns across 8 bases. The CDR3 extends over 15 amino acids. Losses at the gene ends were 2 bases for V and 7 bases for J; bases not matched to a gene: 11. Germline CDR1 is SGHDT and CDR2 is YYEEEE. The CDR3 protein is CASSLNRDRLEEQYF. CDR3 bases: TGTGCCAGCAGCTTAAACCGGGACAGGCTAGAGGAGCAGTACTTC.

This chain uses TRBV14 with TRBJ1-1, with 7 bases fitting TRBD1. The ends lost 5 bases at V and 10 bases at J; junction bases unmatched: 16. The CDR3 runs to 15 residues. From germline, CDR1 is SGHDN and CDR2 FVKESK. The CDR3 loop reads CASSIRQGRVVTAFF. The CDR3 coding sequence is TGTGCCAGCAGCATACGACAGGGTCGTGTTGTCACAGCTTTCTTT.

A single count supports this clone. The chain links TRBV11-2 to TRBJ1-2; D call uncertain. Trimming took 3 bases from V and 2 from J, leaving 13 bases between them. The CDR3 runs to 15 residues. Germline assignment: CDR1 SGHAT and CDR2 FQNNGV. CDR3 sequence: CASSFTFDNNYGYTF. The CDR3 nucleotides are TGTGCCAGCAGCTTCACATTCGATAACAACTATGGCTACACCTTC.

The chain combines TRBV5-1 with TRBJ1-2, with 8 bases lining up with TRBD1. With 7 bases clipped from V and 3 bases from J, the junction kept 8 bases outside the gene matches. The CDR3 length is 14 residues. Germline assignment: CDR1 SGHRS and CDR2 YFSETQ. The CDR3, as DNA: TGCGCCAGCTCAAGGACAGGGAATGACTATGGCTACACCTTC. It codes for CASSRTGNDYGYTF.

This clone was seen only a few times. The chain recombines TRBV30 with TRBJ1-1; D unclear. Germline V CDR1 and CDR2: GTSNPN, SVGIG (reference sequence). The ends were cut back, 2 bases at V and 2 bases at J, with 15 bases in the middle. This CDR3 comprises 15 residues. CDR3 amino acids: CAWSLPSALNTEAFF. The CDR3 DNA is TGTGCCTGGAGTCTCCCTTCTGCCCTAAACACTGAAGCTTTCTTT.